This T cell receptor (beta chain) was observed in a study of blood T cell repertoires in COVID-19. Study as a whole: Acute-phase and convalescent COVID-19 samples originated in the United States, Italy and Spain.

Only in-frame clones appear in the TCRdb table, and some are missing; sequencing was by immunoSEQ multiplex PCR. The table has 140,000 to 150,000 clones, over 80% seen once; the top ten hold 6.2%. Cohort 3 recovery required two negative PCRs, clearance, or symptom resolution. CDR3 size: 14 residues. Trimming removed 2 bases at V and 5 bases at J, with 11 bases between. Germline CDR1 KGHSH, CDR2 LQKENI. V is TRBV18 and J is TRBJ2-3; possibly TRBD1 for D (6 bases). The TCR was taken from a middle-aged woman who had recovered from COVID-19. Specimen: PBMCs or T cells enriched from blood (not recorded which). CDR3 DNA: TGTGCCAGCTCACCAGGGACATCCCGAGATACGCAGTATTTT. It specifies CASSPGTSRDTQYF.